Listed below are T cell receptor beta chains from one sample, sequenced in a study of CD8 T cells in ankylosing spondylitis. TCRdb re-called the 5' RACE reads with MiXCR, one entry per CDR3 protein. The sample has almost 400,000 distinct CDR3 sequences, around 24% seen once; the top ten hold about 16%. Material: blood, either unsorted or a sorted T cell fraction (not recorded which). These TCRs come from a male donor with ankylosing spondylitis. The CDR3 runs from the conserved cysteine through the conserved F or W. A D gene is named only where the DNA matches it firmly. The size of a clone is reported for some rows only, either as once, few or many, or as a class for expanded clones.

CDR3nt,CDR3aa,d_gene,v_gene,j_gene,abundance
TGTGCCAGCAGTTTAGGGGGACTAGCGGGGATCAATGAGCAGTTCTTC,CASSLGGLAGINEQFF,TRBD2,TRBV12-3/TRBV12-4,TRBJ2-1,many
TGCAGCACAGAGCGTACATCTGGCTACACCTTC,CSTERTSGYTF,-,TRBV20-1,TRBJ1-2,-
TGCGCCAGCAGCTTGGAATCTAGCCCAGATACGCAGTATTTT,CASSLESSPDTQYF,-,TRBV5-1,TRBJ2-3,-
TGTGCCAGCAGCCTGGGTCGGAGGGGGGTAAATGAAAAACTGTTTTTT,CASSLGRRGVNEKLFF,-,TRBV13,TRBJ1-4,few
TGTGCCAGCAGGAAGAACAGGGTTAACACTGAAGCTTTCTTT,CASRKNRVNTEAFF,-,TRBV12-3/TRBV12-4,TRBJ1-1,-
TGCAGTGCTAGAGAATCGACTAGCGGGAGCTTCGGGACCCAGTACTTC,CSARESTSGSFGTQYF,TRBD2,TRBV20-1,TRBJ2-5,many
TGCGCCAGCAGCCAGGGGGGGTATCGTGCCGGGGAGCTGTTTTTT,CASSQGGYRAGELFF,-,TRBV5-1,TRBJ2-2,-
TGTGCCAGCAGCCAGAGCCGTGGACTAGCGGGAGGCCCCAACTACGAGCAGTACTTC,CASSQSRGLAGGPNYEQYF,TRBD2,TRBV9,TRBJ2-7,few
TGTGCCAGCAGCTTACCCGGAGGTTCCCCAGATACGCAGTATTTT,CASSLPGGSPDTQYF,-,TRBV7-9,TRBJ2-3,-
TGCGCCAGCAGCTTGGGTGACTACCAACAAGAGACCCAGTACTTC,CASSLGDYQQETQYF,-,TRBV5-1,TRBJ2-5,many
TGTGCCAGCAGCTTAGATCTGGGAGCGGGAGAGACCCAGTACTTC,CASSLDLGAGETQYF,-,TRBV7-2,TRBJ2-5,-
TGTGCCAGCAGCACGCAACAGGGGGCCCCCCTCCACTTT,CASSTQQGAPLHF,TRBD1,TRBV7-2,TRBJ1-6,few
TGCGCCAGCAGGCTCGGGACACAGAACACCGGGGAGCTGTTTTTT,CASRLGTQNTGELFF,-,TRBV5-1,TRBJ2-2,-
TGCAGTGCTAGAGATCTGGTCAATGAGCAGTTCTTC,CSARDLVNEQFF,-,TRBV20-1,TRBJ2-1,-
TGTGCCAGCAGTTTAACAGGGGGCGCCGACACCGGGGAGCTGTTTTTT,CASSLTGGADTGELFF,TRBD1,TRBV27,TRBJ2-2,many
TGTGCCAGCTCACGACAGGGCGACACTGAAGCTTTCTTT,CASSRQGDTEAFF,TRBD1,TRBV18,TRBJ1-1,many
TGTGCCACCCGGTACCGGGAGGGAAACAATGAGCAGTTCTTC,CATRYREGNNEQFF,TRBD2,TRBV12-3/TRBV12-4,TRBJ2-1,many
TGCAGCGTTGTCGGGACTAGCGCTAGGAGCTCCTACAATGAGCAGTTCTTC,CSVVGTSARSSYNEQFF,TRBD2,TRBV29-1,TRBJ2-1,many
TGTGCCAGCAGTACTCTCGCTAGCGGGAGCTACAATGAGCAGTTCTTC,CASSTLASGSYNEQFF,TRBD2,TRBV6-4,TRBJ2-1,-
TGTGCCAGCAGGACAGACAGGGGCGAGTTCGGGACTGAAGCTTTCTTT,CASRTDRGEFGTEAFF,TRBD1,TRBV7-8,TRBJ1-1,-
TGTGCCAGCAGTTTACAGGGGAGGGAACAGCCCCAGCATTTT,CASSLQGREQPQHF,-,TRBV28,TRBJ1-5,-
TGCAGTGCTCGAGCGCCGGTAGACACAGATACGCAGTATTTT,CSARAPVDTDTQYF,-,TRBV20-1,TRBJ2-3,few
TGTGCCATCAGTGAGCCGGCTAAGGGAGGACTTGTGGATACGCAGTATTTT,CAISEPAKGGLVDTQYF,-,TRBV10-3,TRBJ2-3,-
TGTGCCAGCAGCAGACTAGCAGGCTCCGGGGAGCTGTTTTTT,CASSRLAGSGELFF,TRBD2,TRBV3-1,TRBJ2-2,-